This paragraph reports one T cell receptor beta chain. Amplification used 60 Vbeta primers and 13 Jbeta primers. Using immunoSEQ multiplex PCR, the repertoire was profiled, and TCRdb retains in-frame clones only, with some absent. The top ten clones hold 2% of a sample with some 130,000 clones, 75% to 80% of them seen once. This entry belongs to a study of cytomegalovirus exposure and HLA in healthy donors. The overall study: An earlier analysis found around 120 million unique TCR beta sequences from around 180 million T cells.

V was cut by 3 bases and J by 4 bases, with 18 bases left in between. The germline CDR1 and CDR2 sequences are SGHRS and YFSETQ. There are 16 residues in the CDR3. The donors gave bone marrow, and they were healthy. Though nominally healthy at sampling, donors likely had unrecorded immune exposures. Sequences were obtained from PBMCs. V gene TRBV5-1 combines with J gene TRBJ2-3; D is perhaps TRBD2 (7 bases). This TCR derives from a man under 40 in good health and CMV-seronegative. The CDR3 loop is CASSSTGLTSADTQYF. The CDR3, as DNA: TGCGCCAGCAGCTCGACAGGATTAACTAGCGCAGATACGCAGTATTTT.